Sequencing of this T cell receptor (beta chain) was carried out in a study of blood T cells in healthy people across ages. Germline values: CDR1 MNHNS, CDR2 SASEGT. Termini included, the CDR3 measures 14 amino acids. Aged about 6 to 100, donors were systemically healthy Caucasians from Russia. Every sample yielded at least 6.5 million isolated PBMCs. General study points: With donor CMV status unknown, expanded clonotype changes were possibly confounded.

A second roughly 6 to 11 cycle PCR used barcoded and J-beta primers. No fewer than 3 million CDR3-containing paired-end reads came from each sample. MiXCR, applied by TCRdb to the 5' RACE reads, yields one record per CDR3 protein. This sample has 700,000 or so distinct CDR3 sequences, with over 20% found just once. This clonotype turned up a few times. What it binds is not known. Since no conserved phenylalanine or tryptophan closes the CDR3, a read error is the likely cause. The limits of the CDR3 on the DNA are not certain, so only TCRdb's listed CDR3 is given. The sample comprised blood. This chain joins TRBV6-1 and TRBJ2-5; the listed D gene, TRBD1, was not tested against the DNA. This sequence originates from a man aged 65-85 years in good health. The CDR3 sequence: CASSRDGISARKYV.